These T cell receptor beta chains were read from a single sample in a study of neurological immune-mediated disorders. TCRdb re-called the 5' RACE reads through MiXCR, storing one row per CDR3 protein. The sample records roughly 62,000 distinct CDR3 sequences, about 2.5% being singletons. The sequenced material came from PBMCs. These receptors were obtained from a man aged 50 or older with multiple sclerosis. Both conserved end residues are part of each CDR3. D genes are given only for firm matches. Part of the rows lack a size; the others show once, few, many or a class for expanded clones.

D gene	V gene	clone size	J gene	CDR3 DNA	CDR3 protein
TRBD1	TRBV7-9	many	TRBJ2-4	TGTGCCAGCAGCTTATGGGACAGGGACTCAAACATTCAGTACTTC	CASSLWDRDSNIQYF
TRBD2	TRBV5-1	many	TRBJ2-1	TGCGCCAGCAGCGGGATTAGCGGGGACAATGAGCAGTTCTTC	CASSGISGDNEQFF
NA	TRBV7-2	many	TRBJ2-7	TGTGCCAGCAGCCACACCGGGGCCGCCTACGAGCAGTACTTC	CASSHTGAAYEQYF
NA	TRBV20-1	many	TRBJ2-5	TGCAGTGCTAGTGTCCATCAAGAGACCCAGTACTTC	CSASVHQETQYF
NA	TRBV6-2/TRBV6-3	many	TRBJ2-4	TGTGCCAGCAACACGGGGCAAGAAAACATTCAGTACTTC	CASNTGQENIQYF
NA	TRBV19	many	TRBJ2-7	TGTGCCACCTCTTTTACAGGATCCTCCTACGAGCAGTACTTC	CATSFTGSSYEQYF
NA	TRBV5-1	many	TRBJ2-2	TGCGCCAGCAGCAGTGGGACCCGGGGCACCGGGGAGCTGTTTTTT	CASSSGTRGTGELFF
NA	TRBV5-1	many	TRBJ2-5	TGCGCCAGCAGCTTAGGAGGCAGGGGTCCCCAAGAGACCCAGTACTTC	CASSLGGRGPQETQYF
TRBD2	TRBV6-2/TRBV6-3	NA	TRBJ2-1	TGTGCCAGCAGTTACCCCCCAGGGGACCTAGCGGGGGTCAAGGAGCAGTTCTTC	CASSYPPGDLAGVKEQFF
NA	TRBV12-3/TRBV12-4	many	TRBJ2-3	TGTGCCAGCAGTTCCCAGAGATTCACAGATACGCAGTATTTT	CASSSQRFTDTQYF
NA	TRBV10-3	many	TRBJ2-7	TGTGCCATCAAGGAGGGAGAATACGAGCAGTACTTC	CAIKEGEYEQYF
NA	TRBV29-1	many	TRBJ2-7	TGCAGCGTTGAGAACCTATACGAGCAGTACTTC	CSVENLYEQYF
TRBD2	TRBV5-5	many	TRBJ2-1	TGTGCCAGCAGCCCTCGCGTCGGCGGGGGGCGGGGTGAGCAGTTCTTC	CASSPRVGGGRGEQFF
NA	TRBV14	many	TRBJ1-6	TGTGCCAGCAGCCAGGGCTCCTATAATTCACCCCTCCACTTT	CASSQGSYNSPLHF
TRBD1	TRBV12-3/TRBV12-4	many	TRBJ1-1	TGTGCCAGCAGTTTACGGGACAGGGGCCCCACTGAAGCTTTCTTT	CASSLRDRGPTEAFF
TRBD2	TRBV5-1	few	TRBJ2-5	TGCGCCAGCAACGGACTAGAGCAAGAGACCCAGTACTTC	CASNGLEQETQYF
NA	TRBV7-2	many	TRBJ2-7	TGTGCCAGCAGCTATGATAGAGCGTACGAGCAGTACTTC	CASSYDRAYEQYF
NA	TRBV6-5	many	TRBJ1-6	TGTGCCAGCAGTTTGAAAGGGGGTACTTATAATTCACCCCTCCACTTT	CASSLKGGTYNSPLHF